What follows are 11 T cell receptor beta chains derived from one specimen sequenced in a study of tumor and adjacent non-tumor tissue in lung cancer. TCRbeta libraries were built with three rounds of nested PCR, modified from ARM-PCR. TCRdb analysed the multiplex PCR reads with MiXCR anew, one entry per CDR3 protein. Found here are just over 200,000 distinct CDR3 sequences, 71% of them singletons; the top ten hold 25%. RNA was extracted from bulk tissue without any cell sorting. Specimen: lung tumor tissue. These receptors originate from a man in his sixties with non-small cell lung cancer.

Comments on this clonotype: It may be a read error: a sequence one base away is much more abundant. The chain joins TRBV20-1 to TRBJ2-6; D might be TRBD1 or TRBD2, each matching 5 bases. This CDR3 region has 17 residues. CDR1 is DFQATT and CDR2 is SNEGSKA in the germline V gene (reference sequence). The DNA of the CDR3 is TGCAGTGCAACAACCGGGACGCGCGGGTCTGGGGCCAACGTCCCGACTTTC. Its translation is CSATTGTRGSGANVPTF.

Points on this clonotype: A much bigger clone sits one base away, suggesting this may be a read error. The chain links TRBV12-3 or TRBV12-4 to TRBJ2-1, with TRBD2 as a possible D gene (5 bases). CDR3 length: 13 residues. CDR3 sequence: CASNLRGWDEQFF. CDR3 DNA: TGTGCCAGCAATTTACGGGGATGGGATGAGCAGTTCTTC.

This clonotype appeared many times. J is TRBJ2-1 and V is TRBV5-4; D assignment may be TRBD1 or TRBD2 (5 bases each). Germline CDR1 SGHNT, CDR2 YYREEE (reference sequence). This CDR3 is 16 amino acids long. Trimming removed 5 bases from V and 0 bases from J, with 15 bases in between. The CDR3 is CASSSSGTHSYNEQFF. CDR3 coding DNA: TGTGCCAGCAGTTCCTCCGGGACGCACTCCTACAATGAGCAGTTCTTC.

A word on this clonotype: Germline is not matched at one junction end, which may reflect a read error. V is TRBV20-1 and J is TRBJ1-2; D is uncertain. CDR1 and CDR2 (germline): DFQATT, SNEGSKA (reference sequence). This CDR3 contains 12 residues. The CDR3 DNA follows: TGCAGTACTAGGGTCTCCGGGTCAGTGAAAACCTTC. It encodes CSTRVSGSVKTF.

A remark on this clonotype: A much larger clone differs from this one at a single base, so this may be a read error. The CDR3 DNA follows: TGTGCCAGCAGAAGAGCGGAGAACTCCGGGGAGCTGTTTTTT. This translates into CASRRAENSGELFF. The chain has TRBV12-3 or TRBV12-4 and TRBJ2-2, with D tentatively TRBD2 (5 bases). The CDR3 totals 14 residues.

Regarding this clonotype: Given a much more abundant clone one base away, this may be a read error. The CDR3 coding sequence is TGCGCCAGCTGTGATTTAGCGGGGGGTTACGAGCAGTACTTC. Translating gives CASCDLAGGYEQYF. This rearrangement joins TRBV10-2 to TRBJ2-7, with TRBD2 identical over 10 bases. The CDR3 extends over 14 amino acids. Per germline, CDR1 WSHSY and CDR2 SAAADI.

The rearrangement joins TRBV6-5 to TRBJ2-7; tentative D call: TRBD1 (5 bases). The V gene lost 2 bases and the J gene lost 7 bases, with 15 bases spanning the gap. Per the germline V gene, CDR1 is MNHEY and CDR2 is SVGAGI. The CDR3 is made up of 14 amino acids. The CDR3 loop reads CASSYDGALREQYF. In DNA, the CDR3 is TGTGCCAGCAGTTACGATGGGGCACTCCGGGAGCAGTACTTC.

This rearrangement joins TRBV7-8 to TRBJ2-5, with 7 bases fitting TRBD1. The trim removed 5 bases at V and 10 bases at J, leaving 7 bases unmatched. This CDR3 comprises 12 residues. The germline gives CDR1 SGHVS, CDR2 FQNEAQ. The CDR3 loop is CASSLRQGGQYF. CDR3 nucleotides: TGTGCCAGCAGCCTAAGACAGGGTGGCCAGTACTTC. The complete variable domain, with remaining parts taken from reference TRBV7-8 and TRBJ2-5, reads GAGVSQSPRYKVAKRGQDVALRCDPISGHVSLFWYQQALGQGPEFLTYFQNEAQLDKSGLPSDRFFAERPEGSVSTLKIQRTQQEDSAVYLCASSLRQGGQYFGPGTRLLVL.

Concerning this clonotype: A junction boundary mismatches the germline segment, possibly from a read error. The V and J genes are TRBV6-1 and TRBJ1-1; TRBD1 is a possible D gene (6 bases). CDR3 size: 14 residues. Germline V gene sequence: CDR1 MNHNS, CDR2 SASEGT. The CDR3 DNA reads TGTGCCAGCAGGTCGGGACATCTAAATACTGAAGTTTTCTTT. As protein: CASRSGHLNTEVFF.

The genes are TRBV5-4 and TRBJ2-2; D may be TRBD2 (6 bases). The length of the CDR3 is 15 residues. The V and J ends lost 5 bases and 5 bases respectively, with 16 bases between them. CDR1 is SGHNT, CDR2 YYREEE, per germline (reference sequence). The CDR3 reads CASRQDYRGTGELFF. CDR3 in DNA: TGTGCCAGCAGGCAGGACTACCGTGGGACCGGGGAGCTGTTTTTT.

This clonotype has a count of ten or more. This chain joins TRBV5-5 and TRBJ1-5; TRBD1 aligns across 7 bases. In germline, CDR1 is SGHKS, CDR2 YYEKEE (reference sequence). The CDR3 has 14 amino acids. The J segment lost 2 bases and the V segment lost 4 bases, leaving 3 bases of the junction unmatched. This CDR3 is CASSPDRGNQPQHF. The CDR3 bases are TGTGCCAGCAGCCCCGACAGGGGCAATCAGCCCCAGCATTTT.